The present T cell receptor (beta chain) was sequenced within a study of persistence of HIV-infected CD4 T cells. The study's findings and limits: Compared with CD3/CD28-stimulated cells, CMV- and Gag-responding cells showed lower TCRbeta richness.

The immunoSEQ assay was version 4, run in survey mode. TCRdb's table, derived via immunoSEQ multiplex PCR, lists solely in-frame clones and lacks some. The repertoire has 10,000 to 15,000 clones, about three quarters of them found once; the top ten carry roughly 15%. Trimming pared 1 base from V and 5 bases from J, leaving 20 bases between. This CDR3 has 17 residues. Germline V lookup: CDR1 MGHRA, CDR2 YSYEKL. The stimulus was lysate of CMV-infected fibroblasts, roughly 9.2 ug/mL. Responding CD4+ T cells were sorted by upregulation of both CD40 ligand and CD69. About this clone itself: What it binds is not known.

The sample was CD4+ T cells sorted from PBMCs after approximately 19-hour stimulation, taken from a patient who received antiretroviral therapy. This clonotype originated in an adult man with HIV who was CMV-seropositive. The rearrangement joins TRBV4-1 to TRBJ2-5; either TRBD1 or TRBD2 may supply D (6 bases each). As DNA, the CDR3 is TGCGCCAGCAGCCAAGGACGCGGGGCAGGGCAGGGGGAGACCCAGTACTTC. It yields the protein CASSQGRGAGQGETQYF.